These T cell receptor beta chains were read from a single sample in a study of Graves' ophthalmopathy and Graves' hyperthyroidism. MiXCR, applied by TCRdb to the multiplex PCR reads, yields one record per CDR3 protein. The sample lists 500,000 to 700,000 distinct CDR3 sequences, 20% to 25% occurring once. Sequencing was done on a sample of peripheral blood. Receptors originate from a woman younger than 35 with stable Graves' hyperthyroidism. Some clones in this sample may be carry-over from other donors' samples. CDR3s include the opening cysteine and the closing phenylalanine or tryptophan. The D gene is left open where the match is weak. The size entry is marked missing in some rows and otherwise reads once, few, many or a size class.

j_call d_call v_call clone_size cdr3_aa cdr3_nt
TRBJ2-7 . TRBV20-1 many CSARARRMTGPISYEQYF TGCAGTGCTAGAGCACGTCGTATGACAGGTCCCATCTCCTACGAGCAGTACTTC
TRBJ1-6 . TRBV25-1 many CASSPRERTYNSPLHF TGTGCCAGCAGTCCCAGGGAAAGGACCTATAATTCACCCCTCCACTTT
TRBJ2-5 . TRBV11-2 . CASSLGRGVAETQYF TGTGCCAGCAGCTTAGGTCGTGGGGTCGCGGAGACCCAGTACTTC
TRBJ2-7 . TRBV13 few CASSPSGEGGAYEQYF TGTGCCAGCAGCCCCTCGGGGGAAGGGGGGGCCTACGAGCAGTACTTC
TRBJ1-5 . TRBV28 . CASTPLGSSNQPQHF TGTGCCAGCACCCCCCTGGGCAGTAGCAATCAGCCCCAGCATTTT
TRBJ1-5 . TRBV6-2/TRBV6-3 . CASNLQGIRQPQHF TGTGCCAGCAACCTACAGGGTATCAGGCAGCCCCAGCATTTT
TRBJ1-6 . TRBV6-1 few CASTRTDKSYNSPLHF TGTGCCAGCACCAGAACGGACAAGAGCTATAATTCACCCCTCCACTTT
TRBJ1-6 TRBD1 TRBV7-2 many CASSLAGQSSYNSPLHF TGTGCCAGCAGCTTAGCGGGACAGAGCAGCTATAATTCACCCCTCCACTTT
TRBJ1-2 TRBD1 TRBV6-1 many CASSDFGQGGFYGYTF TGTGCCAGCAGTGATTTTGGACAGGGTGGTTTCTATGGCTACACCTTC
TRBJ2-7 TRBD1 TRBV4-2 . CASSLGTGGYYEQYF TGTGCCAGCAGCCTAGGGACAGGGGGATACTACGAGCAGTACTTC
TRBJ1-2 . TRBV20-1 . CSAAGGGGYTF TGCAGTGCTGCCGGGGGCGGCGGCTACACCTTC
TRBJ2-5 . TRBV28 many CASSPVVGLGLETQYF TGTGCCAGCAGTCCGGTCGTGGGACTGGGGTTGGAGACCCAGTACTTC
TRBJ1-2 TRBD1 TRBV19 many CASSIGTGGYYTF TGTGCCAGTAGTATCGGGACAGGAGGTTACTACACCTTC
TRBJ1-5 . TRBV6-1 . CASRLSWASNQPQHF TGTGCCAGCAGACTTTCTTGGGCGAGCAATCAGCCCCAGCATTTT
TRBJ1-2 . TRBV29-1 many CSVGSGGNYGYTF TGCAGCGTTGGGTCCGGGGGTAACTATGGCTACACCTTC
TRBJ1-2 TRBD1 TRBV5-1 many CASSLRQGGNYGYTF TGCGCCAGCAGCTTGAGGCAGGGGGGCAACTATGGCTACACCTTC
TRBJ2-7 . TRBV12-3/TRBV12-4 many CASSFFTYEQYF TGTGCCAGCAGTTTCTTTACCTACGAGCAGTACTTC
TRBJ2-7 . TRBV5-1 . CASRASNYEQYF TGCGCCAGCAGAGCTAGCAACTACGAGCAGTACTTC
TRBJ2-7 TRBD2 TRBV4-2 . CASSQVPPGPSGLSYEQYF TGTGCCAGCAGCCAAGTCCCCCCGGGTCCTAGCGGGCTCTCCTACGAGCAGTACTTC
TRBJ2-5 TRBD1 TRBV12-3/TRBV12-4 many CASGEATGPGETQYF TGTGCCAGCGGAGAAGCGACAGGGCCCGGAGAGACCCAGTACTTC
TRBJ2-2 . TRBV19 many CASTSGPNTGELFF TGTGCCAGTACCTCAGGCCCGAACACCGGGGAGCTGTTTTTT
TRBJ2-5 TRBD2 TRBV20-1 . CSARTSVKETQYF TGCAGTGCTAGAACTAGCGTGAAAGAGACCCAGTACTTC
TRBJ2-2 . TRBV6-1 . CASSEQRGWTGELFF TGTGCCAGCAGTGAACAACGGGGTTGGACCGGGGAGCTGTTTTTT
TRBJ2-7 TRBD1 TRBV6-1 . CASSPHLGQGYEQYF TGTGCCAGCAGCCCCCACCTAGGACAGGGGTACGAGCAGTACTTC
TRBJ2-2 TRBD2 TRBV20-1 . CSAPGTSRSYSTGELFF TGCAGTGCTCCCGGGACTAGTAGGTCCTATAGCACCGGGGAGCTGTTTTTT
TRBJ1-2 TRBD1 TRBV12-5 many CASGLGTGTNYGYTF TGTGCTAGTGGTTTGGGGACAGGGACTAACTATGGCTACACCTTC
TRBJ1-1 . TRBV12-3/TRBV12-4 . CASSQQGYVGEAFF TGTGCCAGCAGTCAACAGGGTTACGTTGGTGAAGCTTTCTTT
TRBJ1-3 . TRBV6-1 many CASTITGSAGNTIYF TGTGCCAGCACCATTACGGGGTCAGCCGGAAACACCATATATTTT
TRBJ2-7 TRBD1 TRBV3-1 few CASRGDRSYEQYF TGTGCCAGCAGAGGGGACAGGTCCTACGAGCAGTACTTC
TRBJ2-5 TRBD2 TRBV20-1 many CSTPLAGTKETQYF TGCAGTACCCCCCTAGCGGGGACGAAAGAGACCCAGTACTTC
TRBJ2-5 TRBD1 TRBV7-8 many CASRGDSLVKETQYF TGTGCCAGCAGGGGGGACAGTTTGGTGAAAGAGACCCAGTACTTC
TRBJ2-7 . TRBV6-1 many CASSGIYEQYF TGTGCCAGCAGTGGGATCTACGAGCAGTACTTC
TRBJ2-7 . TRBV10-3 few CAISEGLWEAQYF TGTGCCATCAGTGAAGGTTTGTGGGAGGCCCAGTACTTC
TRBJ2-7 TRBD2 TRBV12-3/TRBV12-4 few CASSQLAWEQYF TGTGCCAGCAGTCAACTAGCGTGGGAGCAGTACTTC
TRBJ2-7 TRBD1 TRBV7-6 many CASSSPGTGVHEQYF TGTGCCAGCAGCTCCCCCGGGACAGGGGTTCACGAGCAGTACTTC
TRBJ1-1 . TRBV20-1 many CSARVRGSNTEAFF TGCAGTGCTAGAGTTCGCGGTTCGAACACTGAAGCTTTCTTT
TRBJ1-5 . TRBV19 many CASSIGNRRNQPQHF TGTGCCAGTAGTATAGGGAACAGACGCAATCAGCCCCAGCATTTT
TRBJ1-2 . TRBV28 many CASSSSGTPTNYGYTF TGTGCCAGCAGTTCATCCGGGACACCGACTAACTATGGCTACACCTTC
TRBJ1-5 . TRBV6-2/TRBV6-3 many CASAGRSAHQPQHF TGTGCCAGCGCCGGACGCTCGGCGCATCAGCCCCAGCATTTT
TRBJ2-5 TRBD1 TRBV12-3/TRBV12-4 many CASSSDRGETQYF TGTGCCAGCAGTTCGGACAGGGGAGAGACCCAGTACTTC
TRBJ2-5 TRBD2 TRBV7-2 many CASSLVAGGGQETQYF TGTGCCAGCAGCTTAGTAGCGGGGGGCGGCCAAGAGACCCAGTACTTC
TRBJ1-2 . TRBV3-1 many CASSQAGSDYTF TGTGCCAGCAGCCAAGCCGGGAGCGACTACACCTTC
TRBJ2-7 TRBD2 TRBV7-9 . CASSGASGGTYEQYF TGTGCCAGCAGCGGAGCTAGCGGGGGGACCTACGAGCAGTACTTC
TRBJ1-2 . TRBV2 . CASSESGGVNYGCTF TGTGCCAGCAGTGAATCCGGGGGCGTAAACTATGGCTGCACCTTC
TRBJ1-2 . TRBV6-5 many CATIQDENYGYTF TGTGCCACAATTCAAGATGAAAACTATGGCTACACCTTC
TRBJ2-7 . TRBV28 many CASSRRGSSKTHEQYF TGTGCCAGCAGTCGAAGGGGGTCCTCCAAAACACACGAGCAGTACTTC
TRBJ1-2 . TRBV6-1 many CASSEVSPGPIF TGTGCCAGCAGTGAAGTCAGTCCTGGTCCGATCTTC
TRBJ2-4 . TRBV28 many CASSFAHRAKNIQYF TGTGCCAGCAGTTTCGCTCATCGGGCCAAAAACATTCAGTACTTC
TRBJ2-4 . TRBV2 few CASSGENIQYF TGTGCCAGCAGTGGGGAAAACATTCAGTACTTC
TRBJ2-5 TRBD2 TRBV6-5 many CASSYAGAGGETQYF TGTGCCAGCAGTTACGCGGGGGCGGGAGGAGAGACCCAGTACTTC
TRBJ2-7 TRBD2 TRBV28 few CASSSPAGGTYEQYF TGTGCCAGCAGTTCGCCAGCGGGAGGGACCTACGAGCAGTACTTC
TRBJ1-2 . TRBV6-5 many CASSYSGGATYGYTF TGTGCCAGCAGTTACTCCGGCGGGGCCACCTATGGCTACACCTTC
TRBJ2-7 . TRBV13 many CASSLGVGGSYEQYF TGTGCCAGCAGCTTAGGCGTCGGAGGGAGCTACGAGCAGTACTTC
TRBJ2-7 TRBD1 TRBV11-2 . CASSDPRDRVPSDYYEQYF TGTGCCAGCAGCGACCCTCGGGACAGGGTTCCTAGCGATTACTACGAGCAGTACTTC